This paragraph reports one T cell receptor (beta chain). What it binds is unknown. This sample stems from a study of type 1 and type 2 diabetes patients. Amplification started from genomic DNA. Multiplex PCR with 30 forward and 13 reverse primers amplified the TCR beta CDR3. Each CDR3 protein gets one entry after TCRdb re-called the multiplex PCR reads with MiXCR. The repertoire has fewer than 350,000 distinct CDR3 sequences, roughly 48% of them found once; the top ten carry roughly an eighth. V shed 7 bases and J shed 4 bases, with 17 bases lying between them. The CDR3 consists of 15 residues. Germline CDR1 and CDR2: MNHEY and SVGAGI. General study results and limits: In CD4+ and CD8+ T cells, type 2 diabetes diversity exceeded type 1.

This clonotype was sampled from a man in his late teens or twenties with type 2 diabetes. The sequenced material came from peripheral blood mononuclear cells (PBMCs). The chain joins TRBV6-5 to TRBJ1-5, with unresolved D. The CDR3 DNA reads as TGTGCCAGCACCCAATCGGGAGGGCCAAATCAGCCCCAGCATTTT. As protein: CASTQSGGPNQPQHF.